The T cell receptor (beta chain) described here comes from a study of T-cell reconstitution after alpha-beta-depleted transplantation in children listed by TCRdb under 2016. Background for the entire study: T-cell immune reconstitution after TCRalphabeta/CD19-depleted allogeneic hematopoietic cell transplantation in children was quantitatively tracked in the study by means of TCR repertoire profiling.

Overall results and qualifications from the work: The apparently early recovery of alphabetaT-cell counts about two months after transplant reportedly depended on only several hundred rapidly expanded clones that came from non-depleted graft cells. Over subsequent months, a decline in hyperexpanded clone frequencies was noted, and after one year, T-cell counts and TCRbeta diversity were mostly ascribed to newly produced T cells. The high TCRbeta diversity at day 60 in some patients was ascribed to recipient T cells and intrathymic progenitors that had survived conditioning.

In this sample, this clonotype turned up many times. The antigen it binds to is not known. Base qualities are missing; no much larger clone stands one base away. Library preparation employed PCR. TCRdb lists the instrument as Illumina HiSeq 2500. TCR libraries were prepared with molecular barcoding, using unique molecular identifiers to normalize TCRbeta repertoire quantification. Through fastp at Q25 and MiXCR, TCRdb rebuilt clones from the public reads, retaining in-frame beta chains. Identical CDR3 protein sequences are pooled into one entry, listed with their most common genes and DNA. In this sample the table shows around 190,000 distinct CDR3 sequences, approximately 6.9% of which occur a single time. The ten biggest clones cover more than 5.5% of the sample. This specimen's treatment or condition label, interpreted: allogeneic hematopoietic cell transplantation with graft depleted of TCRalphabeta T cells and CD19 B cells. The transplant recipients were children given TCRalphabeta/CD19-depleted allogeneic hematopoietic cell grafts.

Sequences SGHRS (CDR1) and YFSETQ (CDR2) are obtained from the germline V gene. V is pruned by 5 bases and J by 4 bases, leaving 7 bases of the junction without a gene match. The CDR3 runs 14 residues from the cysteine to the phenylalanine. Only the CDR3 part of the read is kept: 42 bases, read in frame from the first base. This chain joins TRBV5-1 to TRBJ1-1, with 8 junctional bases fitting TRBD1. This clonotype originated in a boy younger than 10 with acute lymphoblastic leukemia, due to receive a stem cell transplant. Material: PBMCs, obtained before TCRalphabeta/CD19-depleted stem cell transplant. The CDR3 region has the sequence CASRVAGGGTEAFF. DNA sequence: TGCGCCAGCAGGGTGGCAGGGGGCGGCACTGAAGCTTTCTTT.